The 28 T cell receptor beta chains in this list originate from one sample, sequenced in a study of T cell responses to AZD1222 COVID-19 vaccine. Sequencing was performed with immunoSEQ multiplex PCR; in TCRdb, only in-frame clones are kept and a portion is missing. The sample lists about 140,000 clones, about 90% occurring once. Sample: peripheral blood, taken on day 0 of AZD1222 vaccination. The origin of the receptors is an adult in good health.

The chain combines TRBV9 with TRBJ1-6; D might be TRBD1 (6 bases). Germline lookup yields CDR1 SGDLS and CDR2 YYNGEE. The CDR3 extends over 16 amino acids. The V and J ends lost 4 bases and 10 bases respectively, with 21 bases between them. DNA of the CDR3: TGTGCCAGCAGCCCTGGGGTAGGGGGTGAGGGATCACCCCTCCACTTT. Protein product: CASSPGVGGEGSPLHF.

The chain uses TRBV30 and TRBJ2-3; possibly TRBD2 for D (6 bases). The CDR3 covers 16 residues. CDR1 is GTSNPN and CDR2 is SVGIG in the germline V gene (reference sequence). The V and J ends lost 3 bases and 3 bases respectively, with 19 bases between them. CDR3 residues: CAWSRGRDLPTDTQYF. In DNA form, the CDR3 reads TGTGCCTGGAGCCGCGGCCGGGACTTGCCTACAGATACGCAGTATTTT.

J is TRBJ1-1 and V is TRBV19, with 7 bases lining up with TRBD1. This CDR3 contains 16 residues. Losses at the gene ends were 1 base for V and 5 bases for J; bases not matched to a gene: 10. The germline V gene has CDR1 LNHDA and CDR2 SQIVND (reference sequence). CDR3 bases: TGTGCCAGTAGTATAGCGAGGGGGCGGAGAAAAACTGAAGCTTTCTTT. Its translation is CASSIARGRRKTEAFF.

The chain recombines TRBV6-5 with TRBJ2-2, with 7 bases fitting TRBD2. Germline V gives CDR1 MNHEY, CDR2 SVGAGI. Trimming at V came to 4 bases and at J to 5 bases, leaving 1 base not matched to a gene. The CDR3 spans 13 residues. The CDR3 sequence: CASSSGGTGELFF. DNA for the CDR3: TGTGCCAGCAGTTCGGGGGGAACCGGGGAGCTGTTTTTT.

The gene calls are TRBV7-9 and TRBJ2-1, with 7 bases aligning to TRBD2. Germline CDR1 SEHNR, CDR2 FQNEAQ (reference sequence). V lost 4 bases to trimming and J lost 0 bases; unmatched junction nucleotides: 3. This CDR3 region has 15 residues. The CDR3 protein is CASSSLAVSYNEQFF. As DNA, the CDR3 is TGTGCCAGCAGCTCGCTAGCGGTCTCCTACAATGAGCAGTTCTTC.

A word on this clone: At one of its ends the junction is not consistent with the germline gene, which may arise from a read error. The rearrangement links TRBV5-3 to TRBJ1-6; 8 bases match TRBD1. TRBV5-3 has ORF status, its function being uncertain. CDR3 length: 10 amino acids. This chain's CDR3 is CARSPDRAGF. Here the CDR3 DNA reads TGTGCCAGAAGCCCGGACAGGGCGGGCTTT.

This clone was counted a single time. The V and J genes are TRBV21-1 and TRBJ1-2. TRBV21-1 is a documented pseudogene. The CDR3 totals 13 residues. The CDR3 region is CASRRKGTHGYTF. The CDR3 region has the DNA TGTGCCAGCAGACGCAAGGGTACTCACGGCTACACCTTC.

J is TRBJ2-3 and V is TRBV5-1; 8 bases align to TRBD2. The germline V gene encodes CDR1 SGHRS and CDR2 YFSETQ. V shed 2 bases and J 2 bases; nucleotides not matched to a gene: 4. This CDR3 comprises 15 residues. The CDR3 DNA sequence: TGCGCCAGCAGCTTTTCGGGGGGGATCACAGATACGCAGTATTTT. Amino acid sequence: CASSFSGGITDTQYF.

The V call is TRBV6-6, the J call TRBJ2-7, with D perhaps matching TRBD1 or TRBD2 (6 bases each). This CDR3 has 16 amino acids. From germline, CDR1 is MNHNY and CDR2 SVGAGI (reference sequence). Trimming removed 4 bases at V and 0 bases at J, with 16 bases between. The CDR3: CASSWGGGGSSYEQYF. The DNA for the CDR3 is TGTGCCAGCAGTTGGGGTGGAGGGGGGAGCTCCTACGAGCAGTACTTC.

The CDR3 DNA sequence: TGTGCCAGCAGCTGGGCGGCTCAAACTGGGGCCAACGTCCTGACTTTC. This codes for CASSWAAQTGANVLTF. The V call is TRBV11-2, the J call TRBJ2-6; D ambiguous. The V end lost 4 bases, the J end lost 2 bases, and 12 bases lay between the germline ends. Germline-derived CDR1 and CDR2 are SGHAT and FQNNGV. CDR3 length equals 16 residues.

This clone was seen a single time. The chain is built from TRBV6-6 and TRBJ2-1; D may be TRBD1 (5 bases). This CDR3 comprises 12 residues. V was clipped by 6 bases and J by 9 bases, with 12 bases between them. Germline V gene data show CDR1 as MNHNY and CDR2 as SVGAGI (reference sequence). The CDR3 DNA sequence: TGTGCCAGCAGGGACACGGCTGCTGAGCAGTTCTTC. Amino acid sequence: CASRDTAAEQFF.

In the case of this clone: The identical CDR3 is also encoded by other nucleotide sequences in the sample. The CDR3 protein is CASSYGTVHNSPLHF. CDR3 DNA sequence: TGTGCCAGCAGCTACGGGACAGTACATAATTCACCCCTCCACTTT. V and J are TRBV6-5 and TRBJ1-6, with 7 nucleotides matching TRBD1. CDR1 is MNHEY and CDR2 is SVGAGI in the germline V gene. The trim removed 6 bases at V and 5 bases at J, leaving 7 bases unmatched. The CDR3 sequence is 15 residues long.

This chain joins TRBV15 and TRBJ1-1; D is undetermined. The CDR3 is made up of 16 amino acids. Germline CDR1 reads LNHNV; CDR2 reads YYDKDF (reference sequence). V lost 0 bases to trimming and J lost 1 base, with 12 bases between them. The chain's CDR3 is CATSRDIPIGNTEAFF. CDR3 DNA: TGTGCCACCAGCAGAGATATCCCCATAGGGAACACTGAAGCTTTCTTT.

A few counts support this clone. The chain uses TRBV7-5 and TRBJ1-1. TRBV7-5 is classified as a pseudogene. This CDR3 has 14 amino acids. The CDR3 loop is CARSLESSNTEAFF. The CDR3 region has the DNA TGTGCCAGAAGCTTAGAGAGCAGTAACACTGAAGCTTTCTTT.

V usage is TRBV15 and J usage is TRBJ2-7; D not certain. Trimming left V 4 bases short and J 4 bases short, with 11 bases between. Germline V gives CDR1 LNHNV, CDR2 YYDKDF (reference sequence). CDR3 size: 13 residues. This chain's CDR3 is CATSIDLGYEQYF. The CDR3 coding sequence is TGTGCCACCAGCATCGACCTTGGGTACGAGCAGTACTTC.

CDR3 amino acids: CASSLGLAGELFF. Here the CDR3 DNA reads TGTGCCAGCAGCTTAGGGCTAGCCGGGGAGCTGTTTTTT. This chain connects TRBV13 to TRBJ2-2; D gene unclear. Germline values: CDR1 PRHDT, CDR2 FYEKMQ (reference sequence). The CDR3 loop spans 13 amino acids. The V end was cut by 0 bases, the J end by 6 bases, with 5 bases between.

The rearrangement uses TRBV7-9 and TRBJ1-2; 7 bases align to TRBD1. J lost 9 bases, V lost 5 bases, and 6 bases had no gene match. The germline CDR1 and CDR2 sequences are SEHNR and FQNEAQ (reference sequence). The CDR3 spans 12 residues. CDR3 region: CASSQGGPRYTF. In DNA, the CDR3 is TGTGCCAGCAGCCAGGGGGGGCCCCGCTACACCTTC.

J is TRBJ1-4 and V is TRBV4-1, with D tentatively TRBD1 (5 bases). The CDR3 is made up of 16 amino acids. V lost 0 bases, J lost 2 bases, and 10 bases lay in between. CDR1 is MGHRA and CDR2 is YSYEKL in the germline V gene. CDR3 sequence: CASSQEGGGTNEKLFF. DNA of the CDR3: TGCGCCAGCAGCCAAGAGGGCGGGGGGACTAATGAAAAACTGTTTTTT.

A single count supports this clone. CDR3 sequence reads: CASSVGMGLTVNEQFF. The DNA of the CDR3 is TGTGCCAGCAGCGTAGGCATGGGACTCACTGTCAATGAGCAGTTCTTC. The V and J genes are TRBV9 and TRBJ2-1, with TRBD2 as a possible D gene (6 bases). The CDR3 loop spans 16 amino acids. Germline V gene data show CDR1 as SGDLS and CDR2 as YYNGEE. V was trimmed by 0 bases and J by 6 bases, leaving 16 bases between them.

This rearrangement joins TRBV10-3 to TRBJ2-1; D is ambiguous. Per germline, CDR1 ENHRY and CDR2 SYGVKD. The CDR3 sequence is 14 residues long. Trimming shortened V by 0 bases and J by 7 bases, and 10 bases separated the two germline ends. The CDR3: CAISESAKLNEQFF. The CDR3 bases are TGTGCCATCAGTGAGTCGGCCAAATTAAATGAGCAGTTCTTC.

V is TRBV10-3 and J is TRBJ1-1; possible D gene TRBD1, 6 bases. With 6 bases removed from V and 0 bases from J, the gap between germline ends came to 8 bases. The CDR3 extends over 13 amino acids. Looked up from germline, CDR1 is ENHRY and CDR2 is SYGVKD. CDR3 sequence reads: CAISRDMNTEAFF. The CDR3 bases are TGTGCCATCAGCCGGGACATGAACACTGAAGCTTTCTTT.

The chain carries TRBV19 and TRBJ1-2; 8 bases are shared with TRBD1. After removal of 4 bases from V and 5 bases from J, the junction contained 6 bases not matched to a gene. This CDR3 comprises 14 residues. Germline lookup yields CDR1 LNHDA and CDR2 SQIVND (reference sequence). Here the CDR3 reads CASSNDRGWYGYTF. Written as DNA, the CDR3 is TGTGCCAGTAGTAACGACAGGGGATGGTATGGCTACACCTTC.

The V and J genes are TRBV28 and TRBJ1-1; D may be TRBD1 (6 bases). V shed 6 bases and J shed 1 base, with 12 bases lying between them. The germline CDR1 and CDR2 sequences are MDHEN and SYDVKM. The CDR3 consists of 14 residues. CDR3 coding DNA: TGTGCCAGCAGACAAGGGGGACGGAACACTGAAGCTTTCTTT. This translates into CASRQGGRNTEAFF.

In this sample, this clone turned up once. This sequence joins TRBV7-8 and TRBJ1-5; D unresolved. The CDR3 is 14 residues long. Trimming cost V 4 bases and J 1 base, with 8 bases left between them. Germline CDR1 and CDR2: SGHVS and FQNEAQ. CDR3 DNA: TGTGCCAGCAGCTCAGGCGGGAGCAATCAGCCCCAGCATTTT. This codes for CASSSGGSNQPQHF.

This rearrangement joins TRBV5-1 to TRBJ2-2; D ambiguous. Germline V lookup: CDR1 SGHRS, CDR2 YFSETQ. There are 14 residues in the CDR3. V was clipped by 0 bases and J by 5 bases, with 8 bases between them. The CDR3 DNA follows: TGCGCCAGCAGCTTGGTGTCGGTAACCGGGGAGCTGTTTTTT. It codes for CASSLVSVTGELFF. Complete variable domain (other parts from reference TRBV5-1 and TRBJ2-2): KAGVTQTPRYLIKTRGQQVTLSCSPISGHRSVSWYQQTPGQGLQFLFEYFSETQRNKGNFPGRFSGRQFSNSRSEMNVSTLELGDSALYLCASSLVSVTGELFFGEGSRLTVL.

The rearrangement links TRBV4-1 to TRBJ2-2; D unresolved. The CDR3 has 15 amino acids. The germline CDR1 and CDR2 sequences are MGHRA and YSYEKL. V was cut by 4 bases and J by 0 bases, with 9 bases left in between. The CDR3 sequence: CASSLITSNTGELFF. CDR3 coding DNA: TGCGCCAGCAGCCTAATAACATCGAACACCGGGGAGCTGTTTTTT.

J is TRBJ1-1 and V is TRBV7-2, with 7 bases aligning to TRBD1. With 7 bases clipped from V and 1 base from J, the junction kept 15 bases outside the gene matches. This CDR3 contains 17 residues. Germline lookup yields CDR1 SGHTA and CDR2 FQGNSA. The DNA for the CDR3 is TGTGCCAGCAACATAAGGCCAGGGGGTAACGGGAACACTGAAGCTTTCTTT. It yields the protein CASNIRPGGNGNTEAFF.

V and J are TRBV27 and TRBJ1-6; D unclear. The CDR3 runs 14 residues. Germline loops: CDR1 MNHEY, CDR2 SMNVEV (reference sequence). Trimming cost V 3 bases and J 4 bases, with 7 bases left between them. CDR3 DNA sequence: TGTGCCAGCAGTTTGGAGGGTTATAATTCACCCCTCCACTTT. Translating it yields CASSLEGYNSPLHF.